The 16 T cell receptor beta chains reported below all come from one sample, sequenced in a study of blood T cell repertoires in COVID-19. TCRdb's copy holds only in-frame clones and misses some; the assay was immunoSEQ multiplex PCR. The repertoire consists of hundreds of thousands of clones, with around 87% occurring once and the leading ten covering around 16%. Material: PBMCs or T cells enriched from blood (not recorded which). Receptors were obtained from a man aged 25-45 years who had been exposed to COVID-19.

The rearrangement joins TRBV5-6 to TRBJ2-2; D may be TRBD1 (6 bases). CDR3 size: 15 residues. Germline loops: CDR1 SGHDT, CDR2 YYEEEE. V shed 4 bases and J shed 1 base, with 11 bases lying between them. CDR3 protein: CASSPRGRNTGELFF. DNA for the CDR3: TGTGCCAGCAGCCCAAGGGGGAGGAACACCGGGGAGCTGTTTTTT.

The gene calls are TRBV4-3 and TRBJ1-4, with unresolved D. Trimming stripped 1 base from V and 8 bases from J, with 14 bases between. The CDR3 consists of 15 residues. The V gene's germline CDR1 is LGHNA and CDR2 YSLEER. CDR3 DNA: TGCGCCAGCAGCCAAGTTTTGAGGCGCGAGGAAAAACTGTTTTTT. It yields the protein CASSQVLRREEKLFF.

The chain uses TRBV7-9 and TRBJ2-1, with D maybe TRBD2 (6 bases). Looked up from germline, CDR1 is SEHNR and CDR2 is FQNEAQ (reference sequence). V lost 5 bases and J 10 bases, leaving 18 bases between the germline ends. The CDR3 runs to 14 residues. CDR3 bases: TGTGCCAGCAGCCAAGCGGGTACCCAAAAGGAGCAGTTCTTC. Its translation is CASSQAGTQKEQFF.

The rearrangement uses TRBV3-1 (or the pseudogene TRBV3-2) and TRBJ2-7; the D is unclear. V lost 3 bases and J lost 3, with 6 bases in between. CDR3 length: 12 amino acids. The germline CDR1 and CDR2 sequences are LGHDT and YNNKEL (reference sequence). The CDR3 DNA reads TGTGCCAGCAGCCAGTCCCTCTACGAGCAGTACTTC. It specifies CASSQSLYEQYF.

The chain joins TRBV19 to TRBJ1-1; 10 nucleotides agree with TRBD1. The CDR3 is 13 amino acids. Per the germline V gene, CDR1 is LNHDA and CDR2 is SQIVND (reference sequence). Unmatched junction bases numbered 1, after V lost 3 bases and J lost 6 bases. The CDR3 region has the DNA TGTGCCAGTAGTATGGACAGGGGGTCTGAAGCTTTCTTT. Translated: CASSMDRGSEAFF.

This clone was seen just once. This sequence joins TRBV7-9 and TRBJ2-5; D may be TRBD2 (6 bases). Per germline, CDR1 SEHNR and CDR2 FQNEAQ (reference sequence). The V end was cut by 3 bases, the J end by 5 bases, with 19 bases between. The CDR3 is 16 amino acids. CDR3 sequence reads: CASSFSWGDATETQYF. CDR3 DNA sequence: TGTGCCAGCAGCTTTTCCTGGGGGGACGCAACGGAGACCCAGTACTTC.

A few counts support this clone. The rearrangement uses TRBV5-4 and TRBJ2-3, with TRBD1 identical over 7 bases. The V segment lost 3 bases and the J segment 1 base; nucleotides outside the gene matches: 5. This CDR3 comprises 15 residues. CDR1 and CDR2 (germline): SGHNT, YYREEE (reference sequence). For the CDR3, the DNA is TGTGCCAGCAGCTCCGGGACAGAGGGCACAGATACGCAGTATTTT. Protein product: CASSSGTEGTDTQYF.

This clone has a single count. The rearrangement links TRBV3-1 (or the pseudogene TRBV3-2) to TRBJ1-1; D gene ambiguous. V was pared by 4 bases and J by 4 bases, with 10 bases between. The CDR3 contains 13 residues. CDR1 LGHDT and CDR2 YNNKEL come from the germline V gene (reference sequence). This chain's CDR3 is CASSLSSITEAFF. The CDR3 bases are TGTGCCAGCAGCCTCAGTTCGATCACTGAAGCTTTCTTT.

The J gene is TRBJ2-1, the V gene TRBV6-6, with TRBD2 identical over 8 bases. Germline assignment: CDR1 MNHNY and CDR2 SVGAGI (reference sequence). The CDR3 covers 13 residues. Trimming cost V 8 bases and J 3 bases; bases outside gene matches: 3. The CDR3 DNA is TGTGCCAGCCGGGGGGGGGTCTACAATGAGCAGTTCTTC. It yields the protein CASRGGVYNEQFF.

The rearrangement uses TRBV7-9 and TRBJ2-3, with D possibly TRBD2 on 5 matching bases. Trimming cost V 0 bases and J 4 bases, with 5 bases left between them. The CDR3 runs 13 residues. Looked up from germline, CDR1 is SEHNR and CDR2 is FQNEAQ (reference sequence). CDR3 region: CASSLAEADTQYF. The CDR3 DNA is TGTGCCAGCAGCTTAGCGGAGGCAGATACGCAGTATTTT.

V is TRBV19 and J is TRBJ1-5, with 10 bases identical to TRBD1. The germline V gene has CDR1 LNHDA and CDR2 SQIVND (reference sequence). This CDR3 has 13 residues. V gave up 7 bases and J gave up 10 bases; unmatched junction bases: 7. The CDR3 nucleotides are TGTGCCAGTAACCCGGGACAGGGGTCACCCCAGCATTTT. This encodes CASNPGQGSPQHF.

DNA for the CDR3: TGTGCCACCAGTGATTTACTCACAGATACGCAGTATTTT. It translates to CATSDLLTDTQYF. J is TRBJ2-3 and V is TRBV24-1; no reliable D call. The CDR3 sequence is 13 residues long. Germline loops: CDR1 KGHDR, CDR2 SFDVKD. With 1 base removed from V and 2 bases from J, the gap between germline ends came to 3 bases.

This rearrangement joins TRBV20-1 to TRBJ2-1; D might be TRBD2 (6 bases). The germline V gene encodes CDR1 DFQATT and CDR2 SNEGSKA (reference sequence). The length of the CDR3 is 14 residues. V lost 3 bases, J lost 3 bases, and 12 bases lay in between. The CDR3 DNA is TGCAGTGCTAGTCGGGAGTCATTCTACAATGAGCAGTTCTTC. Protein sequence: CSASRESFYNEQFF.

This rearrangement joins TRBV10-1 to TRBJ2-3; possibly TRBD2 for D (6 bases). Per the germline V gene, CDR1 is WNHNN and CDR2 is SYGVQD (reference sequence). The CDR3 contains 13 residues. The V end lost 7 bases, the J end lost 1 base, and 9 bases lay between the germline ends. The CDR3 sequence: CASMPSGTDTQYF. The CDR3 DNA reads TGCGCCAGCATGCCTAGCGGCACAGATACGCAGTATTTT.

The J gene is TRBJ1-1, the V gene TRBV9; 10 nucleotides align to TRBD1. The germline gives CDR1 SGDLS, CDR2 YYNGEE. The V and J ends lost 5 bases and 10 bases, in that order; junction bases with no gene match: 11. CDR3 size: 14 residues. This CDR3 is CASSATGGGEVAFF. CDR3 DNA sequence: TGTGCCAGCAGTGCGACAGGGGGCGGGGAAGTAGCTTTCTTT.

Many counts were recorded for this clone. For the CDR3, the DNA is TGTGCCAGCAGCTCTTGGACAGGGGCCTACAATGAGCAGTTCTTC. Its translation is CASSSWTGAYNEQFF. The chain is built from TRBV11-1 and TRBJ2-1; TRBD1 matches at 9 bases. The germline V gene has CDR1 SGHAT and CDR2 FQDESV (reference sequence). V gave up 4 bases and J gave up 2 bases; unmatched junction bases: 3. This CDR3 region has 15 residues.